The TCR beta chain described here comes from a study of human T cells and chemical hapten exposure. This clonotype was detected many times. As yet, its antigen is unknown. The V and J ends lost 0 bases and 0 bases respectively, with 9 bases between them. The CDR3 is 16 amino acids. CDR1 is SGHTA and CDR2 is FQGNSA in the germline V gene. Time point reported: patch test 2, 6 weeks after DPC sensitization. Stated treatment: therapeutic diphenylcyclopropenone sensitization with weekly scalp DPC. Researchers extracted total RNA from unfractionated whole blood. Study outcomes and limitations: The formation of large CDR3 similarity clusters by expanded TCRs significantly exceeded that of controls. No change in TCRs above 1 in 1000 frequency was produced by DPC sensitization.

The study's library attached unique molecular identifiers to single cDNA molecules. TCRdb analysed the RACE reads with MiXCR anew, one entry per CDR3 protein. The sample comprises about 40,000 distinct CDR3 sequences, around 9% of which are singletons, and 15% rests with the top ten. The chain is built from TRBV7-2 and TRBJ1-3; TRBD1 might be the D (6 bases). This receptor was identified in a woman aged 40 to 49 with alopecia areata. Some clones in this sample may be carry-over from other donors' samples. Sequencing was performed on whole blood, taken in connection with sensitization to the hapten diphenylcyclopropenone (DPC). The CDR3 DNA follows: TGTGCCAGCAGCTTAGCGGTGACAGGCTCTGGAAACACCATATATTTT. This translates into CASSLAVTGSGNTIYF.